This T cell receptor beta chain was identified in a study of blood T cell repertoires in COVID-19. Overall study: Acute and convalescent COVID-19 samples came from the United States, Italy and Spain.

The germline gives CDR1 SGHVS, CDR2 FQNEAQ. CDR3 length equals 17 residues. V dropped 5 bases and J dropped 0; count of bases not matched to a gene: 9. Produced via immunoSEQ multiplex PCR; TCRdb's table is partial and in-frame only. Of fewer than 300,000 clones listed, approximately 86% are singletons. The TCR sequence derives from a man between 18 and 29 years old with active or convalescent COVID-19. Sequenced sample: peripheral blood. V is TRBV7-8 and J is TRBJ2-2; 7 nucleotides line up with TRBD2. The CDR3 nucleotides are TGTGCCAGCAGCAAAAGGGTGCGGGGGACGAACACCGGGGAGCTGTTTTTT. It translates to CASSKRVRGTNTGELFF.